This T cell receptor (beta chain) emerged from a study of blood T cell repertoires in COVID-19. Across the study: PBMCs, B-cell-depleted T cells, or T cells provided the cDNA or gDNA that made up the material.

TCRdb's table, derived via immunoSEQ multiplex PCR, lists solely in-frame clones and lacks some. The sample lists about 130,000 clones, approximately 82% occurring once. Sequencing was done on a sample of peripheral blood. The TCR was taken from a man aged 60 to 75 with acute or convalescent COVID-19.

The CDR3 spells CASSPGADGSYEQYF. The CDR3 DNA is TGTGCCAGCAGCCCAGGGGCGGACGGCTCCTACGAGCAGTACTTC. The chain uses TRBV4-2 and TRBJ2-7, with D maybe TRBD1 (6 bases). Germline CDR1 is LGHNA and CDR2 is YNFKEQ. Between the trimmed V and J ends, which lost 4 bases and 0 bases, there was a span of 13 bases. The CDR3 totals 15 residues.